Presented here are 9 T cell receptor beta chains from one specimen sequenced in a study of Ad26.COV2.S vaccination and SARS-CoV-2 variants (dated by TCRdb to 2020 to 2023). To prepare the library, the immunoSEQ multiplex PCR assay was applied. TCRdb carries this immuneACCESS record with in-frame sequences only. Its versions omit some clonotypes, under half of them owing to an unresolved V gene in the studies checked, with the rest unexplained. Across this sample there are approximately 420,000 clones, with 70% to 90% seen only once. The top ten clones comprise 3.5% of the sample. This specimen's treatment or condition label, per the study, means: around 19 received Ad26.COV2.S at low or high dose, single or two shots; several received placebo; per-sample allocation not given. Repertoires of vaccine and placebo recipients were sequenced from samples collected on day 63 after the first injection.

Here the sequenced sample was peripheral blood, taken in a trial of Ad26.COV2.S vaccine versus placebo. These receptors were obtained from a person aged 18 to 59 who received the Ad26.COV2.S COVID-19 vaccine or a placebo.

This sequence joins TRBV14 and TRBJ2-2; D perhaps matches TRBD2 (7 bases). V was cut by 2 bases and J by 5 bases, with 12 bases left in between. The CDR3 has 15 amino acids. In germline, CDR1 is SGHDN, CDR2 FVKESK. CDR3 region: CASSQRGARTGELFF. The CDR3 DNA is TGTGCCAGCAGCCAACGGGGGGCGCGAACCGGGGAGCTGTTTTTT.

The chain has TRBV5-1 and TRBJ1-5, with TRBD1 as a possible D gene (5 bases). V was shortened by 3 bases and J by 5 bases, with 9 bases between the two germline ends. CDR1 and CDR2 (germline): SGHRS, YFSETQ. This CDR3 comprises 13 residues. Written as DNA, the CDR3 is TGCGCCAGCAGCTCGGCGGGGGATCAGCCCCAGCATTTT. Its translation is CASSSAGDQPQHF.

This chain uses TRBV6-6 with TRBJ2-1; 11 bases match TRBD2. Per the germline V gene, CDR1 is MNHNY and CDR2 is SVGAGI (reference sequence). The CDR3 is 15 residues long. V was clipped by 6 bases and J by 5 bases; unmatched bases: 6. The CDR3 region has the DNA TGTGCCAGCAGGCGACTAGCGGGGTCAAACAATGAGCAGTTCTTC. Amino acids: CASRRLAGSNNEQFF.

This chain uses TRBV6-2 or TRBV6-3 with TRBJ2-3; D uncertain. The germline CDR1 and CDR2 sequences are MNHEY and SVGEGT. The CDR3 is 19 amino acids. Trimming removed 2 bases at V and 3 bases at J, with 24 bases between. CDR3 sequence reads: CASSYPLGTPALITDTQYF. Written as DNA, the CDR3 is TGTGCCAGCAGTTACCCGTTGGGTACGCCCGCCTTAATTACAGATACGCAGTATTTT.

V and J are TRBV2 and TRBJ2-1, with 7 positions matching TRBD1. The V segment lost 6 bases and the J segment 7 bases; nucleotides outside the gene matches: 12. The CDR3 totals 15 residues. In germline, CDR1 is SNHLY, CDR2 FYNNEI. The CDR3 loop reads CASSLRTGDGNEQFF. DNA for the CDR3: TGTGCCAGCAGCCTCCGGACAGGCGACGGGAATGAGCAGTTCTTC.

V gene TRBV6-5 combines with J gene TRBJ2-3; 10 bases line up with TRBD2. Germline CDR1 is MNHEY and CDR2 is SVGAGI. With V trimmed by 8 bases and J by 0 bases, 2 bases remained unmatched. CDR3 length: 14 residues. CDR3 in amino acids: CASLAGGSTDTQYF. The CDR3 nucleotides are TGTGCCAGCTTAGCGGGGGGTAGCACAGATACGCAGTATTTT.

Details on this clone: Other DNA sequences in the same sample also yield this CDR3. The chain recombines TRBV6-5 with TRBJ1-3; D is uncertain. CDR3 length: 13 amino acids. Germline CDR1 is MNHEY and CDR2 is SVGAGI. Trimming took off 0 bases at V and 0 bases at J, with 0 bases between the two ends. The CDR3 sequence: CASSYSSGNTIYF. The CDR3 DNA is TGTGCCAGCAGTTACTCCTCTGGAAACACCATATATTTT.

This chain uses TRBV5-1 with TRBJ2-7; no clear D. Trimming pared 0 bases from V and 5 bases from J, leaving 6 bases between. Germline V gene lookup returns CDR1 SGHRS and CDR2 YFSETQ. This CDR3 spans 12 amino acids. The CDR3: CASSLGTDEQYF. As DNA, the CDR3 is TGCGCCAGCAGCTTGGGCACGGACGAGCAGTACTTC.

The V gene is TRBV27, the J gene TRBJ2-7, with TRBD2 matching over 10 bases. The ends lost 2 bases at V and 2 bases at J; junction bases unmatched: 3. From germline, CDR1 is MNHEY and CDR2 SMNVEV (reference sequence). The CDR3 is made up of 15 amino acids. The CDR3 DNA reads as TGTGCCAGCAGTTTACGTACTAGCGGGGCCTACGAGCAGTACTTC. Residues: CASSLRTSGAYEQYF.